The rows below give T cell receptor beta chains drawn from one sample of a study of T cells in Graves' hyperthyroidism and ophthalmopathy. One entry per CDR3 protein results from TCRdb running MiXCR on the multiplex PCR reads. The sample includes approximately 700,000 distinct CDR3 sequences, around 17% of them seen just once. Sequencing was carried out using blood. The receptors shown here come from a man younger than 35 with Graves' hyperthyroidism. Both conserved end residues are part of each CDR3. A D gene is named only where the DNA matches it firmly. Some rows have no size entry. The others give once, few or many, or a class for an expanded clone.

clone size	J gene	D gene	V gene	CDR3 protein	CDR3 DNA
-	TRBJ1-1	TRBD1	TRBV20-1	CSANDRGRAEAFF	TGCAGTGCTAATGACAGGGGGCGAGCTGAAGCTTTCTTT
many	TRBJ2-7	TRBD2	TRBV30	CAWNLRGGEQYF	TGTGCCTGGAACCTCCGCGGGGGCGAGCAGTACTTC
few	TRBJ2-1	-	TRBV5-1	CASSPEVGGNEQFF	TGCGCCAGCAGCCCGGAGGTAGGAGGGAATGAGCAGTTCTTC
-	TRBJ2-7	-	TRBV20-1	CSAARESYEQYF	TGCAGTGCGGCGAGGGAGTCCTACGAGCAGTACTTC
many	TRBJ2-1	TRBD2	TRBV20-1	CSARDRSGRGDEQFF	TGCAGTGCTAGAGATAGGAGCGGGAGGGGAGATGAGCAGTTCTTC
many	TRBJ2-1	-	TRBV30	CAWDRLSYNEQFF	TGTGCCTGGGACCGCCTTTCCTACAATGAGCAGTTCTTC
many	TRBJ2-1	-	TRBV2	CASSINEQFF	TGTGCCAGCAGTATCAATGAGCAGTTCTTC
many	TRBJ2-5	-	TRBV12-3/TRBV12-4	CASSGNRVETQYF	TGTGCCAGCAGTGGCAACAGGGTCGAGACCCAGTACTTC
few	TRBJ2-3	TRBD2	TRBV20-1	CSARGLTSGNTQYF	TGCAGTGCTAGAGGATTGACCAGCGGGAATACGCAGTATTTT
-	TRBJ1-1	TRBD1	TRBV27	CASSTGQGWTEAFF	TGTGCCAGCAGTACTGGACAGGGTTGGACTGAAGCTTTCTTT
-	TRBJ2-3	-	TRBV10-2	CASSEYRNTDTQYF	TGCGCCAGCAGTGAGTATCGAAACACAGATACGCAGTATTTT
-	TRBJ2-2	TRBD1	TRBV24-1	CATSDQGAGELFF	TGTGCCACCAGTGACCAGGGGGCCGGGGAGCTGTTTTTT
once	TRBJ1-1	-	TRBV7-9	CASSLRRQENTEAFF	TGTGCCAGCAGCTTACGTAGACAAGAGAACACTGAAGCTTTCTTT
many	TRBJ1-1	TRBD1	TRBV28	CASRLQGGTEAFF	TGTGCCAGCAGATTACAGGGGGGGACTGAAGCTTTCTTT
few	TRBJ2-1	-	TRBV6-1	CASSSHDDEQFF	TGTGCCAGCAGTTCACATGACGATGAGCAGTTCTTC
many	TRBJ2-2	TRBD2	TRBV27	CASSTGLAGEGGELFF	TGTGCCAGCAGTACGGGACTAGCGGGAGAGGGCGGGGAGCTGTTTTTT
many	TRBJ2-3	-	TRBV19	CASNKQSSTDTQYF	TGTGCCAGTAACAAGCAATCTAGCACAGATACGCAGTATTTT
few	TRBJ2-5	TRBD1	TRBV12-3/TRBV12-4	CANSTGVKTQYF	TGTGCCAACAGCACAGGGGTAAAGACCCAGTACTTC
-	TRBJ1-2	-	TRBV10-3	CAISDFQDGYTF	TGTGCCATCAGTGACTTTCAGGATGGCTACACCTTC
-	TRBJ2-5	-	TRBV11-2	CASSSSGLPETQYF	TGTGCCAGCAGCTCCAGCGGGCTGCCGGAGACCCAGTACTTC
many	TRBJ1-1	-	TRBV5-6	CASSLSQWGAFF	TGTGCCAGCAGCTTAAGTCAGTGGGGAGCTTTCTTT
many	TRBJ2-5	TRBD2	TRBV6-1	CASSRTSGSYETQYF	TGTGCCAGCAGCAGGACTAGCGGGAGTTATGAGACCCAGTACTTC
-	TRBJ1-4	-	TRBV4-2	CASSQPSQRTASNEKLFF	TGTGCCAGCAGCCAACCTTCCCAACGGACGGCGTCTAATGAAAAACTGTTTTTT
few	TRBJ2-7	-	TRBV5-1	CASSPWASGYEQYF	TGCGCCAGCAGCCCGTGGGCCAGTGGCTACGAACAGTACTTC
many	TRBJ2-1	TRBD1	TRBV28	CASSSFPGTGSRNEQFF	TGTGCCAGCAGTTCATTTCCCGGGACAGGGAGTAGGAATGAGCAGTTCTTC
-	TRBJ1-2	-	TRBV4-2	CASSQEGSQGDGYTF	TGTGCCAGCAGCCAAGAAGGCAGTCAGGGTGATGGCTACACCTTC
many	TRBJ1-6	-	TRBV11-2	CASSNGGISPLHF	TGTGCCAGCAGCAACGGGGGGATTTCACCCCTCCACTTT
-	TRBJ2-5	-	TRBV7-9	CASRQSMGSGETQYF	TGTGCCAGTCGACAGTCGATGGGGTCCGGCGAGACCCAGTACTTC
many	TRBJ2-1	TRBD2	TRBV2	CASSWASGAYNEQFF	TGTGCCAGCAGTTGGGCTAGCGGAGCCTACAATGAGCAGTTCTTC
many	TRBJ2-7	-	TRBV11-2	CASSPSGLFYEQYF	TGTGCCAGCAGTCCTTCGGGACTTTTCTACGAGCAGTACTTC
many	TRBJ2-7	TRBD2	TRBV28	CASSWGTSGNYEQYF	TGTGCCAGCAGTTGGGGGACTAGCGGAAACTACGAGCAGTACTTC
few	TRBJ2-3	TRBD1	TRBV7-2	CASTSRTGSNTQYF	TGTGCCAGCACCTCGAGGACAGGGTCGAATACGCAGTATTTT
-	TRBJ1-2	-	TRBV20-1	CSAPGRLRVGGYTF	TGCAGTGCTCCTGGACGGCTTCGGGTTGGTGGCTACACCTTC
many	TRBJ2-7	-	TRBV28	CASSLGWGDYEQYF	TGTGCCAGCAGTTTGGGGTGGGGGGACTACGAGCAGTACTTC
-	TRBJ2-7	-	TRBV30	CASSRAPDGEQYF	TGTGCCAGCAGCCGGGCTCCCGATGGCGAGCAGTACTTC
few	TRBJ1-1	-	TRBV15	CATSRVPLGAGEAFF	TGTGCCACCAGCAGAGTCCCCTTAGGAGCTGGAGAGGCTTTCTTT
few	TRBJ1-2	-	TRBV6-1	CASSPVWGNPYGYTF	TGTGCCAGCAGTCCCGTGTGGGGGAACCCCTATGGCTACACCTTC
many	TRBJ2-7	-	TRBV30	CAWKAITGPYEQYF	TGTGCCTGGAAGGCTATAACAGGTCCCTACGAGCAGTACTTC
-	TRBJ2-3	TRBD2	TRBV7-3	CASSSGREGRIDTQYF	TGTGCCAGCAGCTCGGGGCGGGAGGGCCGTATAGATACGCAGTATTTT
few	TRBJ2-1	-	TRBV19	CASSPPLFSSSYNEQFF	TGTGCCAGTAGTCCTCCCCTCTTTAGTAGCTCCTACAATGAGCAGTTCTTC
many	TRBJ2-7	TRBD2	TRBV29-1	CSAIGLAGSYEQYF	TGCAGCGCTATAGGACTAGCGGGCTCCTACGAGCAGTACTTC
-	TRBJ2-7	-	TRBV20-1	CSASRPPRYEQYF	TGCAGTGCTAGTCGCCCACCCCGCTACGAGCAGTACTTC
-	TRBJ2-3	TRBD2	TRBV9	CASSVATSGRDTDTQYF	TGTGCCAGCAGCGTAGCGACTAGCGGGAGGGACACAGATACGCAGTATTTT
few	TRBJ2-1	TRBD2	TRBV5-4	CASSWRTSGNDEQFF	TGTGCCAGCAGCTGGAGGACTAGCGGGAACGATGAGCAGTTCTTC
many	TRBJ2-3	TRBD2	TRBV12-3/TRBV12-4	CASSAALIAGWADTQYF	TGTGCCAGCAGTGCGGCCTTGATAGCGGGATGGGCAGATACGCAGTATTTT
many	TRBJ1-1	-	TRBV30	CAWNRMNTEAFF	TGTGCCTGGAACCGAATGAACACTGAAGCTTTCTTT
many	TRBJ2-2	-	TRBV11-2	CASSRDRLNTGELFF	TGTGCCAGCAGTCGCGACAGATTGAACACCGGGGAGCTGTTTTTT
few	TRBJ1-1	-	TRBV14	CASSQDLRGGAFF	TGTGCCAGCAGCCAAGATCTAAGGGGGGGAGCTTTCTTT
many	TRBJ2-3	TRBD1	TRBV7-8	CASSLGTGGSSDTQYF	TGTGCCAGCAGCTTAGGGACAGGGGGCTCCTCAGATACGCAGTATTTT
-	TRBJ2-7	TRBD1	TRBV29-1	CSVEMGQGYEQYF	TGCAGCGTTGAGATGGGACAGGGCTACGAGCAGTACTTC